This T cell receptor beta chain stems from a study of OX40 agonist ivuxolimab in advanced cancers. Broader study findings: Normalized T-cell clonal expansion was also low in a subset of nonresponders.

This CDR3 comprises 15 residues. In germline, CDR1 is MNHEY, CDR2 SVGAGI. Trimming removed 0 bases from V and 2 bases from J, with 11 bases in between. Drawing of blood for sampling happened at baseline, at cycle 4 day 1, and at cycle 7 day 1. About this clone itself: The antigen remains unidentified.

Generated by immunoSEQ multiplex PCR, the TCRdb table keeps only in-frame clones and is missing some. The table shows just over 90,000 clones, with 85% to 95% occurring only once. This chain uses TRBV6-5 with TRBJ2-7; a possible D gene is TRBD1 (6 bases). The clonotype was recovered from an adult with an advanced solid tumor such as melanoma, head and neck, liver or kidney cancer. Material: CD4+ or CD8+ T cells sorted from blood, obtained in a trial of the OX40 agonist ivuxolimab. This CDR3 reads CASSYSVRGTYEQYF. In DNA, the CDR3 is TGTGCCAGCAGTTACTCGGTCAGGGGAACCTACGAGCAGTACTTC.